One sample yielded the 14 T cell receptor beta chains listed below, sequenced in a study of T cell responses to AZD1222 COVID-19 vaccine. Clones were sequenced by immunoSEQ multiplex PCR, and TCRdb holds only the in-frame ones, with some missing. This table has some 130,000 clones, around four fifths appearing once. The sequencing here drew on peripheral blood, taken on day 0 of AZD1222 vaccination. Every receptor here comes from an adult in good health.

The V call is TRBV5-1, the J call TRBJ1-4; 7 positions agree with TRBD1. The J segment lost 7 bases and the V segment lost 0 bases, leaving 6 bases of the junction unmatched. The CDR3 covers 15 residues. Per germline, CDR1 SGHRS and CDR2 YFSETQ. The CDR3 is CASSLAGTVFEKLFF. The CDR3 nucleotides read TGCGCCAGCAGCTTGGCCGGGACAGTCTTTGAAAAACTGTTTTTT.

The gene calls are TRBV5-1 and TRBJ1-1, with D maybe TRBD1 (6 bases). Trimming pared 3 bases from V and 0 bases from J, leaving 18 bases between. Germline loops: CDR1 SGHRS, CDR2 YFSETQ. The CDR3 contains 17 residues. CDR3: CASSSPTGLVMNTEAFF. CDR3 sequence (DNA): TGCGCCAGCAGCTCGCCGACAGGCCTCGTCATGAACACTGAAGCTTTCTTT. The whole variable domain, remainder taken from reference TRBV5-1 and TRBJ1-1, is KAGVTQTPRYLIKTRGQQVTLSCSPISGHRSVSWYQQTPGQGLQFLFEYFSETQRNKGNFPGRFSGRQFSNSRSEMNVSTLELGDSALYLCASSSPTGLVMNTEAFFGQGTRLTVV.

Here the CDR3 DNA reads TGTGCCAGCAGAAAGGGGGGGAGCAATCAGCCCCAGCATTTT. Its translation is CASRKGGSNQPQHF. The chain employs TRBV2 and TRBJ1-5, with D maybe TRBD1 (6 bases). The germline V gene has CDR1 SNHLY and CDR2 FYNNEI. V was clipped by 6 bases and J by 1 base, with 10 bases between them. The CDR3 extends over 14 amino acids.

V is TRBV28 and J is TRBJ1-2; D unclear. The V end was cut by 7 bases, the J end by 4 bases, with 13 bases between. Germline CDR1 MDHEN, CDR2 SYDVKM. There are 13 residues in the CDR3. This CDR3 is CASTNRQFYGYTF. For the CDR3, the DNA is TGTGCCAGCACCAACAGACAATTCTATGGCTACACCTTC.

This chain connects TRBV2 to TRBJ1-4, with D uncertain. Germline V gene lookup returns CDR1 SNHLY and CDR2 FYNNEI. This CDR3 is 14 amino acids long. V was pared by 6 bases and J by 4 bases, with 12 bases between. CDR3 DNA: TGTGCCAGCAGGCCGATCTTGATTAATGAAAAACTGTTTTTT. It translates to CASRPILINEKLFF.

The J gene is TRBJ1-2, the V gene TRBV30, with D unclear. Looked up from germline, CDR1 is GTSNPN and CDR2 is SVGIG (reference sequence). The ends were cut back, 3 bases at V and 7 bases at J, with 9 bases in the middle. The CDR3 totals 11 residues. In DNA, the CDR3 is TGTGCCTGGAGCCGAAACGGTGGCTACACCTTC. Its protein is CAWSRNGGYTF.

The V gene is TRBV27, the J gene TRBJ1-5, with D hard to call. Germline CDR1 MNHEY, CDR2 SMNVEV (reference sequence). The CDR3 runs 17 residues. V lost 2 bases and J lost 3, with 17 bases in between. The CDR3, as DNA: TGTGCCAGCAGTTTAAAGGGAGGGTTCCTCCTCAATCAGCCCCAGCATTTT. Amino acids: CASSLKGGFLLNQPQHF.

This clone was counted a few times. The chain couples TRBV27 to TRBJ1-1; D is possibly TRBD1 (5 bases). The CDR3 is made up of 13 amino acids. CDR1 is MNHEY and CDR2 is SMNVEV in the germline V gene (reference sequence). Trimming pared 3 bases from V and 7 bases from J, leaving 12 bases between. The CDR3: CASSLGETSEAFF. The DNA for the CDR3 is TGTGCCAGCAGTTTGGGGGAGACCAGTGAAGCTTTCTTT.

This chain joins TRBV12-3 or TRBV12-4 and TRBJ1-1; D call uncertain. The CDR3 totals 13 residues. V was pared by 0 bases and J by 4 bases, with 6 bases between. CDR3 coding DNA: TGTGCCAGCAGTTTAGCGCGGGGCACTGAAGCTTTCTTT. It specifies CASSLARGTEAFF.

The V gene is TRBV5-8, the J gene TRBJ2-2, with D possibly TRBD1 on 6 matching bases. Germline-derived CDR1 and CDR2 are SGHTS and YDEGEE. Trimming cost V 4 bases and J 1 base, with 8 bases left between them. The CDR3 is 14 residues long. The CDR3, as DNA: TGTGCCAGCAGCATGACAGGGAACACCGGGGAGCTGTTTTTT. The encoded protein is CASSMTGNTGELFF.

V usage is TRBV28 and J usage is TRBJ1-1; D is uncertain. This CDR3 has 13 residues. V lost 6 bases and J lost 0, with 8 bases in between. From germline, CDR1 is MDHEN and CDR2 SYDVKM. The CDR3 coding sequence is TGTGCCAGCAGCCGCAGACTGAACACTGAAGCTTTCTTT. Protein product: CASSRRLNTEAFF.

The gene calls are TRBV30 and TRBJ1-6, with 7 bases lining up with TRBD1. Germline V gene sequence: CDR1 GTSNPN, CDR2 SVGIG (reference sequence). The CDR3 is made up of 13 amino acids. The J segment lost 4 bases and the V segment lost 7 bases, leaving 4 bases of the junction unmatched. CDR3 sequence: CAYGTAYNSPLHF. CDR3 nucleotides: TGTGCCTATGGGACAGCATATAATTCACCCCTCCACTTT.

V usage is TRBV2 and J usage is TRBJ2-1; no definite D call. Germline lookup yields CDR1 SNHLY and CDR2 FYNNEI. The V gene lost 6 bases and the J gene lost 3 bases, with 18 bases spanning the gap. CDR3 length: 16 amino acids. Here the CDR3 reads CASRAAQDRSYNEQFF. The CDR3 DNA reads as TGTGCCAGCAGGGCGGCCCAGGACCGAAGCTACAATGAGCAGTTCTTC.

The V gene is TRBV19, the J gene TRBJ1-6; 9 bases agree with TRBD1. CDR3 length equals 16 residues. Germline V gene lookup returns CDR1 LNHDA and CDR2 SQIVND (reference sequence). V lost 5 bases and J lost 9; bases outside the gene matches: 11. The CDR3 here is CASSEGTGQNSSPLHF. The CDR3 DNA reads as TGTGCCAGTAGTGAAGGGACAGGGCAAAATAGTTCACCCCTCCACTTT.